Shown below are 16 T cell receptor beta chains from a single sample sequenced in a study of neurological immune-mediated disorders. TCRdb ran MiXCR on the 5' RACE reads and lists one entry per CDR3 protein. The sample yields 70,000 or so distinct CDR3 sequences, 3.2% seen once. Sequenced input: PBMCs. The origin of the receptors is a woman aged 45-65 years with multiple sclerosis.

This clonotype was observed many times. This chain joins TRBV28 and TRBJ1-5, with TRBD1 matching 11 bases. Losses at the gene ends were 5 bases for V and 2 bases for J; bases not matched to a gene: 11. The CDR3 is made up of 18 amino acids. Germline V lookup: CDR1 MDHEN, CDR2 SYDVKM. The CDR3 bases are TGTGCCAGCAGTCCCTCCGGGACAGGGGGGATTCGCAATCAGCCCCAGCATTTT. Protein sequence: CASSPSGTGGIRNQPQHF.

This clonotype was found many times. This chain links TRBV5-4 with TRBJ2-5, with D perhaps assigned TRBD1 or TRBD2 (5 bases each). Germline assignment: CDR1 SGHNT and CDR2 YYREEE (reference sequence). This CDR3 region has 13 residues. Deletions cut 4 bases from V and 5 bases from J, with 12 bases between. The CDR3 coding sequence is TGTGCCAGCAGCCGGGACCCGGTGGAGACCCAGTACTTC. Translated: CASSRDPVETQYF.

This clonotype was observed at least ten times. The V and J genes are TRBV5-1 and TRBJ2-1, with 11 bases lining up with TRBD1. Germline V gene data show CDR1 as SGHRS and CDR2 as YFSETQ. The CDR3 consists of 14 residues. J was trimmed by 8 bases and V by 2 bases; bases with no gene match: 3. The CDR3 here is CASSLRTGGDEQFF. CDR3 nucleotides: TGCGCCAGCAGCTTACGGACAGGGGGCGATGAGCAGTTCTTC.

At least ten counts were recorded for this clonotype. The rearrangement joins TRBV28 to TRBJ1-2; 8 bases fit TRBD1. The germline V gene encodes CDR1 MDHEN and CDR2 SYDVKM. This CDR3 region has 16 residues. The V and J ends lost 8 bases and 1 base, in that order; junction bases with no gene match: 12. The CDR3 loop is CASGRTGTNFNYGYTF. In DNA form, the CDR3 reads TGTGCCAGCGGAAGGACAGGGACTAACTTTAACTATGGCTACACCTTC.

This clonotype was seen repeatedly, ten times or more. The J gene is TRBJ2-2, the V gene TRBV5-1; D may be TRBD2 (6 bases). Germline V gives CDR1 SGHRS, CDR2 YFSETQ. V was trimmed by 0 bases and J by 0 bases, leaving 12 bases between them. CDR3 length: 17 amino acids. The CDR3 nucleotides read TGCGCCAGCAGCTTGGGTCTGCTAGCGTCGAACACCGGGGAGCTGTTTTTT. Its translation is CASSLGLLASNTGELFF.

The gene calls are TRBV28 and TRBJ1-4; 8 bases align to TRBD1. This CDR3 has 14 amino acids. Per the germline V gene, CDR1 is MDHEN and CDR2 is SYDVKM. The J segment lost 8 bases and the V segment lost 6 bases, leaving 8 bases of the junction unmatched. The DNA for the CDR3 is TGTGCCAGCAGCCCTATAACAGGGGGAGAAAAACTGTTTTTT. As protein: CASSPITGGEKLFF.

Many counts were recorded for this clonotype. This chain connects TRBV20-1 to TRBJ2-2, with D perhaps assigned TRBD1 or TRBD2 (5 bases each). The length of the CDR3 is 17 residues. In germline, CDR1 is DFQATT, CDR2 SNEGSKA (reference sequence). Between the trimmed V and J ends, which lost 0 bases and 0 bases, there was a span of 14 bases. The CDR3 nucleotides read TGCAGTGCTAGAGATCATTCCGGGACCCCGAACACCGGGGAGCTGTTTTTT. Translating it yields CSARDHSGTPNTGELFF.

This clonotype was counted at least ten times. V is TRBV11-2 and J is TRBJ2-5, with D maybe TRBD1 (5 bases). Trimming stripped 3 bases from V and 2 bases from J, with 13 bases between. Germline V gene lookup returns CDR1 SGHAT and CDR2 FQNNGV. CDR3 length: 15 amino acids. The CDR3 DNA reads TGTGCCAGCAGCTTCGGCAGGGTGGGTCAAGAGACCCAGTACTTC. As protein: CASSFGRVGQETQYF.

This clonotype was detected many times. The chain carries TRBV28 and TRBJ1-5; D ambiguous. Deletions cut 6 bases from V and 5 bases from J, with 11 bases between. Germline assignment: CDR1 MDHEN and CDR2 SYDVKM. The length of the CDR3 is 13 residues. The CDR3 sequence is CASSPSRYQPQHF. CDR3 DNA sequence: TGTGCCAGCAGCCCATCCAGGTATCAGCCCCAGCATTTT.

This clonotype was seen many times. The J gene is TRBJ2-3, the V gene TRBV15; D is undetermined. The CDR3 contains 14 residues. Per germline, CDR1 LNHNV and CDR2 YYDKDF (reference sequence). The ends were cut back, 1 base at V and 2 bases at J, with 7 bases in the middle. The CDR3 region is CATSRGGNTDTQYF. The CDR3 region has the DNA TGTGCCACCAGCAGAGGTGGGAACACAGATACGCAGTATTTT. Variable domain in full (rest from reference TRBV15 and TRBJ2-3): DAMVIQNPRYQVTQFGKPVTLSCSQTLNHNVMYWYQQKSSQAPKLLFHYYDKDFNNEADTPDNFQSRRPNTSFCFLDIRSPGLGDTAMYLCATSRGGNTDTQYFGPGTRLTVL.

This clonotype was seen repeatedly, ten times or more. V is TRBV10-3 and J is TRBJ1-2; a weak D match, TRBD1 (5 bases). The ends were cut back, 6 bases at V and 2 bases at J, with 19 bases in the middle. CDR1 is ENHRY, CDR2 SYGVKD, per germline. CDR3 size: 16 residues. CDR3 nucleotides: TGTGCCATCAGCGAGGAAGACAAAAGGGGAAACTATGGCTACACCTTC. This gives the protein CAISEEDKRGNYGYTF.

This clonotype was seen at least ten times. The chain employs TRBV7-2 and TRBJ2-3; 11 bases agree with TRBD2. In germline, CDR1 is SGHTA, CDR2 FQGNSA. CDR3 length: 17 amino acids. With V trimmed by 10 bases and J by 1 base, 13 bases remained unmatched. The CDR3 loop is CAITRWGTSGGTDTQYF. The CDR3 DNA reads TGTGCCATCACCAGGTGGGGGACTAGCGGTGGCACAGATACGCAGTATTTT.

The table lists this clonotype with many counts. J is TRBJ2-6 and V is TRBV20-1; tentative D call: TRBD2 (6 bases). Germline loops: CDR1 DFQATT, CDR2 SNEGSKA (reference sequence). Between the trimmed V and J ends, which lost 2 bases and 12 bases, there was a span of 14 bases. The CDR3 runs 13 residues. CDR3 loop: CSARPEGDFVLTF. The CDR3, as DNA: TGCAGTGCTAGACCCGAAGGGGACTTCGTCCTGACTTTC.

In its sample, this clonotype was seen many times. J is TRBJ2-1 and V is TRBV14; TRBD2 aligns across 8 bases. With 4 bases clipped from V and 4 bases from J, the junction kept 12 bases outside the gene matches. The CDR3 extends over 17 amino acids. The germline gives CDR1 SGHDN, CDR2 FVKESK. This chain's CDR3 is CASSPTFPGGGYNEQFF. Here the CDR3 DNA reads TGTGCCAGCAGCCCTACTTTCCCGGGAGGGGGTTACAATGAGCAGTTCTTC.

This clonotype was detected many times. The chain employs TRBV4-2 and TRBJ2-3; D gene uncertain. Germline values: CDR1 LGHNA, CDR2 YNFKEQ. The CDR3 contains 16 residues. V shed 0 bases and J shed 1 base, with 11 bases lying between them. In DNA, the CDR3 is TGTGCCAGCAGCCAAGATCCGGGCGGTGGCACAGATACGCAGTATTTT. Protein product: CASSQDPGGGTDTQYF.

This clonotype was detected a few times. A much larger clone is a single base away; this may be a read error. J is TRBJ2-1 and V is TRBV5-1; D call uncertain. V was trimmed by 0 bases and J by 3 bases, leaving 13 bases between them. The CDR3 sequence is 16 residues long. CDR1 and CDR2 (germline): SGHRS, YFSETQ. CDR3 loop: CASSLVVGLHYNEQFF. The CDR3 coding sequence is TGCGCCAGCAGCTTGGTGGTAGGGTTACACTACAATGAGCAGTTCTTC.